This entry concerns a single T cell receptor (beta chain). Its antigen is currently not known. Qualities for individual bases were not recorded, and no much larger clone is one base off. The sample comes from a study of patients and donors after allogeneic stem cell transplantation (TCRdb year 2020). The library was made by RT-PCR. The data were produced on a NextSeq 550. Using fastp at Q25 and MiXCR, TCRdb reprocessed the public reads and kept productive beta chains. Identical CDR3 proteins give one entry, which carries the most common genes and DNA. The sample data list 400,000 to 500,000 distinct CDR3 sequences, and 16% of these were observed just once. Clones ranked in the top ten supply just over 7% of the sample. At the junction V is shortened by 7 bases and J by 5 bases, with 12 bases in between. The CDR3 starts with the cysteine, ends with the phenylalanine, and has 14 residues. The retained sequence is limited to the CDR3, 42 bases, with the frame set at the first base.

The source material was blood, either unsorted or a sorted T cell fraction (not recorded which). The clonotype was recovered from a human donor who was either an allogeneic HSCT recipient or a stem cell or donor lymphocyte infusion donor (not recorded which). It is not recorded whose cells these are; they may come from a transplant donor. The chain was built from TRBV12-3 or TRBV12-4 and TRBJ1-6; the D gene assignment is ambiguous. The CDR3: CASTWDPNNSPLHF. DNA sequence: TGTGCCAGCACCTGGGATCCCAATAATTCACCCCTCCACTTT.